This TCR beta chain is drawn from a study of blood T cell repertoires in COVID-19. The CDR3 is 16 amino acids. V lost 5 bases to trimming and J lost 3 bases; unmatched junction nucleotides: 9. Per the germline V gene, CDR1 is MGHRA and CDR2 is YSYEKL. This table comes from immunoSEQ multiplex PCR, and its TCRdb copy is limited to in-frame clones, with some not included. In the table there are 260,000 or so clones, approximately 91% of which are singletons. The specimen sequenced was peripheral blood. This chain links TRBV4-1 with TRBJ1-4; the match to TRBD1 covers 7 bases. The TCR sequence derives from a man younger than 35 with active or convalescent COVID-19. This CDR3 reads CASSYLPTGANEKLFF. CDR3 sequence (DNA): TGCGCCAGCAGCTATCTACCAACAGGGGCTAATGAAAAACTGTTTTTT.